This T cell receptor (beta chain) stems from a study of human T cells and chemical hapten exposure. On the study more broadly: Patients were mainly female, each with alopecia areata, totalis or universalis.

CDR1 is SNHLY and CDR2 is FYNNEI in the germline V gene. CDR3 length: 12 amino acids. Trimming took off 7 bases at V and 9 bases at J, with 13 bases between the two ends. This clonotype was recorded a few times. Its antigen is currently unknown. TCRdb used MiXCR to reprocess the RACE reads, holding one entry per CDR3 protein. The repertoire holds around 130,000 distinct CDR3 sequences, with roughly 12% as singletons. The study, taken as a whole, reports: Expanded TCRs showed more large CDR3 clusters than pre-sensitization or healthy control sets. No change in TCRs above 1 in 1000 frequency was produced by DPC sensitization.

Regarding time point: patch test 2, 6 weeks after DPC sensitization. Treatment noted: therapeutic diphenylcyclopropenone sensitization with weekly scalp DPC. This clonotype was sampled from a woman between 50 and 59 years old with alopecia areata. Some clones in this sample may be carry-over from other donors' samples. The starting material was whole blood, obtained in connection with sensitization to the hapten diphenylcyclopropenone (DPC). V is TRBV2 and J is TRBJ1-5; D may be TRBD1 (5 bases). The CDR3 spells CASIGSGGPQHF. In nucleotides, the CDR3 is TGTGCCAGCATTGGAAGCGGGGGGCCCCAGCATTTT.